This is a list of T cell receptor beta chains from one sample in a study of low-dose radiotherapy and immunotherapy resistance in tumors. TCRdb processed the reads anew with MiXCR; each CDR3 protein has one entry. The sample yields about 82,000 distinct CDR3 sequences, 15% to 20% seen once. The material sequenced was PBMCs, taken before treatment. These receptors all stem from a male donor with prostate cancer. CDR3s include the opening cysteine and the closing phenylalanine or tryptophan. D genes are given only for firm matches. Clone size is shown for a subset of rows, as once, few, many or a class of expanded clone.

V gene: TRBV5-3; J gene: TRBJ2-1; clone size: many; D gene: .; CDR3 DNA: TGCGCCAGCAGCCCACTAGTTTCGGGTTCCTACAATGAGCAGTTCTTC; CDR3 protein: CASSPLVSGSYNEQFF
V gene: TRBV12-3/TRBV12-4; J gene: TRBJ1-2; clone size: many; D gene: TRBD1; CDR3 DNA: TGTGCCAGCAGTCAACACCAGGGACAGCGCGGCTACACCTTC; CDR3 protein: CASSQHQGQRGYTF
V gene: TRBV2; J gene: TRBJ2-1; clone size: many; D gene: TRBD2; CDR3 DNA: TGTGCCAGCGGACTAGCGGGAGGGCGCAATGAGCAGTTCTTC; CDR3 protein: CASGLAGGRNEQFF
V gene: TRBV9; J gene: TRBJ1-3; clone size: .; D gene: .; CDR3 DNA: TGTGCCAGCAGCGTAGGCTTGGAGGGGAGCCCCTCTGGAAACACCATATATTTT; CDR3 protein: CASSVGLEGSPSGNTIYF
V gene: TRBV9; J gene: TRBJ2-2; clone size: many; D gene: .; CDR3 DNA: TGTGCCAGCAGCCCCCGGAACAGGGCGGTGGCCAACACCGGGGAGCTGTTTTTT; CDR3 protein: CASSPRNRAVANTGELFF
V gene: TRBV4-3; J gene: TRBJ2-5; clone size: many; D gene: TRBD2; CDR3 DNA: TGCGCCAGCAGCCAAGATGGCGGGGGGGGTGCAGAGACCCAGTACTTC; CDR3 protein: CASSQDGGGGAETQYF
V gene: TRBV12-3/TRBV12-4; J gene: TRBJ1-5; clone size: many; D gene: .; CDR3 DNA: TGTGCCAGCAGCTTCGGGCCTAGCAATCAGCCCCAGCATTTT; CDR3 protein: CASSFGPSNQPQHF
V gene: TRBV11-3; J gene: TRBJ2-7; clone size: many; D gene: TRBD2; CDR3 DNA: TGTGCCAGCAGCTTTTCAGCGGGGATGTCCTACGAGCAGTACTTC; CDR3 protein: CASSFSAGMSYEQYF
V gene: TRBV29-1; J gene: TRBJ2-3; clone size: many; D gene: .; CDR3 DNA: TGCAGCGTTGAAGAGGGCTATTCCGGGACAGGGGCCCTAGCGGGGCTCACAGATACGCAGTATTTT; CDR3 protein: CSVEEGYSGTGALAGLTDTQYF
V gene: TRBV12-3/TRBV12-4; J gene: TRBJ2-6; clone size: many; D gene: TRBD1; CDR3 DNA: TGTGCCAGCAGGTTAGGACAGGGGTCTGGGGCCAACGTCCTGACTTTC; CDR3 protein: CASRLGQGSGANVLTF
V gene: TRBV4-3; J gene: TRBJ1-4; clone size: many; D gene: .; CDR3 DNA: TGCGCCAGCAGCCAAGGAGTTCCAGGAACCTACATGAGGGAAAAACTGTTTTTT; CDR3 protein: CASSQGVPGTYMREKLFF
V gene: TRBV14; J gene: TRBJ2-1; clone size: many; D gene: TRBD2; CDR3 DNA: TGTGCCAGCAAGCCTCTCCTACTAGCGGGGGGTAATGAGCAGTTCTTC; CDR3 protein: CASKPLLLAGGNEQFF
V gene: TRBV20-1; J gene: TRBJ1-1; clone size: few; D gene: TRBD1; CDR3 DNA: TGCAGTGCCCTGACAGGGACGAACACTGAAGCTTTCTTT; CDR3 protein: CSALTGTNTEAFF
V gene: TRBV7-2; J gene: TRBJ2-6; clone size: few; D gene: TRBD1; CDR3 DNA: TGTGCCAGCAGCTGGACAGGGGGCGCCTCTGGGGCCAACGTCCTGACTTTC; CDR3 protein: CASSWTGGASGANVLTF
V gene: TRBV29-1; J gene: TRBJ2-7; clone size: many; D gene: .; CDR3 DNA: TGCAGCGTTGAAGTCCCTGGGGCTCCGATCGAGCAGTACTTC; CDR3 protein: CSVEVPGAPIEQYF
V gene: TRBV3-1; J gene: TRBJ2-7; clone size: many; D gene: .; CDR3 DNA: TGTGCCAGCAGTCCCCCCGGACCGGTCTACGAGCAGTACTTC; CDR3 protein: CASSPPGPVYEQYF
V gene: TRBV28; J gene: TRBJ1-4; clone size: many; D gene: .; CDR3 DNA: TGTGCCAGCAGTGTGGGGGGGGGTGAAAAACTGTTTTTT; CDR3 protein: CASSVGGGEKLFF
V gene: TRBV5-1; J gene: TRBJ1-2; clone size: many; D gene: .; CDR3 DNA: TGCGCCAGCAGCCTTACCACAGGGTTCTATGGCTACACCTTC; CDR3 protein: CASSLTTGFYGYTF
V gene: TRBV6-2/TRBV6-3; J gene: TRBJ1-1; clone size: many; D gene: .; CDR3 DNA: TGTGCCAGCAGTCGATCCGGCAGGGGTGGCACTGAAGCTTTCTTT; CDR3 protein: CASSRSGRGGTEAFF
V gene: TRBV19; J gene: TRBJ1-1; clone size: many; D gene: .; CDR3 DNA: TGTGCCAGTAGTATGTTCGGCCAAAAGAAGAACACTGAAGCTTTCTTT; CDR3 protein: CASSMFGQKKNTEAFF
V gene: TRBV5-4; J gene: TRBJ1-3; clone size: many; D gene: .; CDR3 DNA: TGTTCCAGCAGCTTGGATCGTCTCCTGGGAAACACCATATATTTT; CDR3 protein: CSSSLDRLLGNTIYF
V gene: TRBV7-2; J gene: TRBJ2-2; clone size: many; D gene: TRBD1; CDR3 DNA: TGTGCCAGCAGCTTCAGACAGGGGGCAGTCGGGGAGCTGTTTTTT; CDR3 protein: CASSFRQGAVGELFF
V gene: TRBV7-8; J gene: TRBJ2-1; clone size: many; D gene: .; CDR3 DNA: TGTGCCAGCAGCTTAGTCGCCGGTCTGCGGAATGAGCAGTTCTTC; CDR3 protein: CASSLVAGLRNEQFF
V gene: TRBV5-5; J gene: TRBJ2-1; clone size: many; D gene: TRBD1; CDR3 DNA: TGTGCCAGCAGCGGAGGGACAGGGGTATCGTATGAGCAGTTCTTC; CDR3 protein: CASSGGTGVSYEQFF